This TCR beta chain was sequenced for a study of radiation and T cells in renal cell carcinoma. Whole-study findings and limits: Without pretreatment biopsies, baseline tumor clonotype presence was undetermined.

This CDR3 has 13 amino acids. Trimming took 3 bases from V and 5 from J, leaving 11 bases between them. Germline-derived CDR1 and CDR2 are SGHNT and YYREEE (reference sequence). Using immunoSEQ multiplex PCR, the repertoire was profiled, and TCRdb retains in-frame clones only, with some absent. Among roughly 130,000 clones listed, 88% were seen once. Concerning this clone: Its antigen is undetermined.

Time point noted: blood 2 weeks post-SBRT. The treatment denotes: 15 Gy SBRT to primary tumor, nephrectomy 4 weeks later. Serial blood draws occurred at baseline and 2 and 4 weeks post-SBRT. The genes are TRBV5-4 and TRBJ1-2, with D perhaps TRBD1 (6 bases). This receptor was obtained from a woman between 65 and 79 years old with renal cell carcinoma. The sample consisted of blood, taken from a patient whose treatment included radiotherapy and nephrectomy. The CDR3 region has the DNA TGTGCCAGCAGCTCCGGACAGATGTATGGCTACACCTTC. Translation gives CASSSGQMYGYTF.